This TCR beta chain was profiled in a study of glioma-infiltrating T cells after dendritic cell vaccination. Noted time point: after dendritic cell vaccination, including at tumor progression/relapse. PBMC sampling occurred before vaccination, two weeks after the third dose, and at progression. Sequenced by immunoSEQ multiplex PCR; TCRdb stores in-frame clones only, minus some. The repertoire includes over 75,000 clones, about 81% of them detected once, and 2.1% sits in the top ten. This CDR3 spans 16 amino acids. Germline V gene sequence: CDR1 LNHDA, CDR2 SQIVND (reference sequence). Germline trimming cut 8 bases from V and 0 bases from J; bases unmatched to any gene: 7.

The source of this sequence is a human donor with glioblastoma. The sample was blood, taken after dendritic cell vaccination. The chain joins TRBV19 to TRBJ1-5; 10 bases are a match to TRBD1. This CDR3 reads CASGIGTGDSNQPQHF. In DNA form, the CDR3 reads TGTGCCAGTGGGATCGGGACAGGGGATAGCAATCAGCCCCAGCATTTT.